The present entry profiles one T cell receptor (beta chain) with its context. The record originates from a study of CD8+ T cells in alopecia areata. Study as a whole: Dosing with tofacitinib proceeded for 6 to 18 months, followed by 6 months off drug.

Treatment defined: oral pan-JAK inhibitor, 5-10 mg twice daily. Peripheral blood and lesional scalp punch biopsies were taken from alopecia areata patients. Sorting of CD4+ and CD8+ T cells was performed on PBMCs. V lost 5 bases and J 5 bases, leaving 18 bases between the germline ends. The CDR3 is 16 residues long. Germline V CDR1 and CDR2: MNHEY, SMNVEV (reference sequence). Once RNA had been extracted, it was reverse transcribed into cDNA to act as the sequencing template. TCRdb's table, derived via immunoSEQ multiplex PCR, lists solely in-frame clones and lacks some. The sample contains 190,000 or so clones, 58% of which appear only once.

The chain carries TRBV27 and TRBJ2-2; D may be TRBD1 (6 bases). The sequence was obtained from a human donor with alopecia areata. Sample: CD8+ T cells sorted from blood, taken at week 24, from a patient treated with tofacitinib. In nucleotides, the CDR3 is TGTGCCAGCAGTCAGTTTCGTAAACAGGGAACCGGGGAGCTGTTTTTT. It codes for CASSQFRKQGTGELFF.